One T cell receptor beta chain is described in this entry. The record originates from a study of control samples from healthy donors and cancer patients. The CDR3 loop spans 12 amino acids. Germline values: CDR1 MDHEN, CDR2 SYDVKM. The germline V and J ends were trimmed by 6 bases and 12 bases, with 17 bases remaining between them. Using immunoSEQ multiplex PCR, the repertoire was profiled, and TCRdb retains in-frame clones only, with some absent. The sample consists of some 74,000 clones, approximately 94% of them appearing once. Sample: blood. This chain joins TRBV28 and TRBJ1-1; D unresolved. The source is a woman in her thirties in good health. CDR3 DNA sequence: TGTGCCAGCAGACCCGTCGAAAAAAGTCCTTTCTTT. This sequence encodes CASRPVEKSPFF.